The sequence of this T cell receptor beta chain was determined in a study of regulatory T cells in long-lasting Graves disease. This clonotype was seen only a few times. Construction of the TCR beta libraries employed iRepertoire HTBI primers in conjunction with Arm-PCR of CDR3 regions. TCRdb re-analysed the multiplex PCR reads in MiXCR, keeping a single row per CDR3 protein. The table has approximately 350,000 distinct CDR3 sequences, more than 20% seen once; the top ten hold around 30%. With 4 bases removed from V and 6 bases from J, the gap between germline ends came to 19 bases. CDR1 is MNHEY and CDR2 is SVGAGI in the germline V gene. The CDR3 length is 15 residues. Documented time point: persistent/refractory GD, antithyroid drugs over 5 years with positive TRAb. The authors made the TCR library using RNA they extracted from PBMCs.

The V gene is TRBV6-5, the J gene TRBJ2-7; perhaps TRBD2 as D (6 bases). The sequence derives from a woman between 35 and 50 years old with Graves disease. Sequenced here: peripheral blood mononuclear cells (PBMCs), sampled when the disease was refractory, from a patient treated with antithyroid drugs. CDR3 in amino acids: CASSWTKAGLGEQYF. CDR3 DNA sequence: TGTGCCAGCAGTTGGACGAAGGCGGGACTGGGCGAGCAGTACTTC.